These 11 T cell receptor beta chains came from one sample sequenced in a study of beta chain features in type 1 diabetes. Study-wide results and caveats: Moderate yet significant TCRB CDR3 shortening was seen in Type 1 diabetes patients in all four CD4+ subsets.

The study reverse transcribed the entire isolated RNA, so it sequenced expressed TCRB transcripts. Libraries were prepared by immunoSEQ multiplex PCR; TCRdb keeps only in-frame clonotypes and omits some of them. In the table there are nearly 350,000 clones, around 9% of which are singletons. The antigens these receptors bind are not known. Sequenced material: central memory CD4+ T cells from blood. Every receptor here comes from a man aged 25-45 years with type 1 diabetes.

The rearrangement links TRBV28 to TRBJ1-5, with TRBD1 as a possible D gene (5 bases). Germline CDR1 reads MDHEN; CDR2 reads SYDVKM. V was pared by 4 bases and J by 2 bases, with 12 bases between. The CDR3 length is 15 residues. The CDR3 DNA follows: TGTGCCAGCAGTTCCAGGGAGGCTGGCAATCAGCCCCAGCATTTT. Its protein product is CASSSREAGNQPQHF.

V is TRBV9 and J is TRBJ2-3, with D perhaps matching TRBD1 (6 bases). Germline CDR1 SGDLS, CDR2 YYNGEE. V shed 0 bases and J shed 0 bases, with 14 bases lying between them. CDR3 size: 17 residues. CDR3 nucleotide sequence: TGTGCCAGCAGCGTAGGGGTGACAGGTACTAGCACAGATACGCAGTATTTT. Amino acid sequence: CASSVGVTGTSTDTQYF.

This chain links TRBV30 with TRBJ1-5; D gene unclear. This CDR3 has 14 residues. Germline CDR1 and CDR2: GTSNPN and SVGIG (reference sequence). The V gene lost 2 bases and the J gene lost 0 bases, with 8 bases spanning the gap. CDR3 amino acids: CAWSSLNSNQPQHF. In nucleotides, the CDR3 is TGTGCCTGGAGTTCCCTTAATAGCAATCAGCCCCAGCATTTT.

The chain is built from TRBV4-3 and TRBJ1-2; 7 bases line up with TRBD1. CDR3 size: 16 residues. V lost 0 bases, J lost 4 bases, and 8 bases stayed unmatched. CDR1 LGHNA and CDR2 YSLEER come from the germline V gene. DNA of the CDR3: TGCGCCAGCAGCCAAGATGGCGACAGGGACACCTATGGCTACACCTTC. Its protein is CASSQDGDRDTYGYTF.

The table lists this clone with a few counts. This rearrangement joins TRBV5-6 to TRBJ1-4; D possibly corresponds to TRBD1 (6 bases). Germline V gives CDR1 SGHDT, CDR2 YYEEEE. V was trimmed by 1 base and J by 7 bases, leaving 11 bases between them. This CDR3 spans 14 amino acids. DNA for the CDR3: TGTGCCAGCAGCTTGTACAGGGTTGGTGAAAAACTGTTTTTT. This sequence encodes CASSLYRVGEKLFF.

This clone was counted only a few times. The V gene is TRBV11-2, the J gene TRBJ2-4; no firm D call. In germline, CDR1 is SGHAT, CDR2 FQNNGV. V was shortened by 2 bases and J by 5 bases, with 13 bases between the two germline ends. This CDR3 spans 15 amino acids. The CDR3 spells CASSLRLGRENIQYF. The CDR3 DNA is TGTGCCAGCAGCTTAAGGTTAGGACGGGAAAACATTCAGTACTTC.

This clone was detected a few times. The rearrangement links TRBV10-3 to TRBJ2-5, with TRBD2 identical over 10 bases. Germline lookup yields CDR1 ENHRY and CDR2 SYGVKD. With 6 bases clipped from V and 5 bases from J, the junction kept 9 bases outside the gene matches. CDR3 length: 15 residues. CDR3 in amino acids: CAISSLASGGETQYF. The CDR3, as DNA: TGTGCCATCAGCTCTTTGGCTAGCGGGGGTGAGACCCAGTACTTC.

The chain is built from TRBV9 and TRBJ2-2; either TRBD1 or TRBD2 may fit D (5 bases each). CDR3 length: 16 residues. Trimming stripped 4 bases from V and 1 base from J, with 14 bases between. The V gene's germline CDR1 is SGDLS and CDR2 YYNGEE. The CDR3 DNA sequence: TGTGCCAGCAGCCCATCGGGGCAGGGGAACACCGGGGAGCTGTTTTTT. Its protein product is CASSPSGQGNTGELFF.

V gene TRBV6-4 combines with J gene TRBJ2-3, with D unresolved. Trimming removed 5 bases from V and 4 bases from J, with 4 bases in between. This CDR3 comprises 11 residues. The germline CDR1 and CDR2 sequences are MRHNA and SNTAGT. The CDR3 loop reads CASSNADTQYF. For the CDR3, the DNA is TGTGCCAGCAGTAACGCAGATACGCAGTATTTT.

This clone was observed a few times. DNA of the CDR3: TGTGCCACCCAGAACCGACAGGTTCCTAGCTCTGGAAACACCATATATTTT. Its protein is CATQNRQVPSSGNTIYF. The rearrangement links TRBV21-1 to TRBJ1-3; the D call of TRBD1 is as the table states it, not checked on the DNA. TRBV21-1 is an annotated pseudogene. The length of the CDR3 is 17 residues.

This clone was found a few times. V usage is TRBV6-1 and J usage is TRBJ2-5; TRBD1 might be the D (6 bases). The CDR3 has 15 residues. Germline CDR1 and CDR2: MNHNS and SASEGT. Trimming removed 3 bases from V and 4 bases from J, with 15 bases in between. The CDR3: CASSEGTSQGETQYF. CDR3 coding DNA: TGTGCCAGCAGTGAGGGGACATCTCAAGGAGAGACCCAGTACTTC.